This TCR beta chain was obtained from a study of T cells in Graves' hyperthyroidism and ophthalmopathy (dated by TCRdb to about 2019). In the study overall: Peripheral blood samples were taken at the time of initial diagnosis, prior to any treatment. A discovery cohort of 95 to 100 patients, approximately 45 with Graves' ophthalmopathy and 57 with stable Graves' hyperthyroidism, was used to find distinguishing TCR V-J signatures. Prospective prediction of ophthalmopathy was tested in an independent validation cohort of approximately 18 hyperthyroidism patients and 17 patients who later progressed to ophthalmopathy. The approximately 98 discovery patients were randomly divided into training and test sets at a 7:3 ratio. In addition, the study compared T-cell repertoires in thyroid tissue and in blood from six Graves' hyperthyroidism patients. After sampling, hyperthyroidism patients received methimazole starting at 30 mg daily, and ophthalmopathy patients received high-dose intravenous methylprednisolone. According to the paper, TCR Vbeta CDR3 sequencing was carried out on 135 peripheral blood samples, which came from under 50 ophthalmopathy, around 74 hyperthyroidism and roughly 17 progressor patients.

Hyperthyroidism patients were aged 18 to 65 years and newly diagnosed, with disease duration of less than 2 months. Any patient with an uncontrolled infection, another autoimmune disease, pregnancy or lactation was excluded. Clinical symptoms, serum thyroxine and TRAb, thyroid ultrasound, and orbital computed tomography formed the basis for the diagnoses. For progressor patients, blood was drawn at the first diagnosis of hyperthyroidism, before any ophthalmopathy symptoms had appeared. Ficoll-Paque density gradient centrifugation was used to isolate PBMCs from 10 ml of fresh peripheral blood. Progressor patients were defined as those initially diagnosed with Graves' hyperthyroidism in whom ophthalmopathy developed during follow-up. Total RNA was extracted using Trizol reagent, and RNA quality was assessed on an Agilent 2100 Bioanalyzer. The CDR3 goes from the cysteine to the phenylalanine over 12 residues. Left in the record is the CDR3 DNA by itself, 36 bases read in frame from the first base. The V end loses 2 bases and the J end loses 3 bases, and a stretch of 4 bases separates them. CDR1 and CDR2 (MNHEY, SVGAGI) derive from the germline V gene.

There are many counts of this clonotype. Its antigen remains unidentified. One base away there is no much larger clone; base qualities are not given. Results and caveats for the whole study, not just this receptor: Sample size was not statistically predetermined, and investigators were not blinded to group allocation. In validation, the model predicted progression to ophthalmopathy a median of approximately 6.3 months before onset, with about 70% sensitivity and more than 72% specificity. Ophthalmopathy was separated from stable hyperthyroidism by a 13 V-J signature model, with approximately 86% sensitivity and approximately 81% specificity obtained in cross-validation and 80%/75% obtained in testing. Most expanded thyroid clonotypes (frequency above 0.001) were also detected in blood, a finding suggesting that blood repertoires may reflect thyroid immune responses.

Amplification of TCR beta CDR3 regions was carried out from RNA transcripts. The TCR CDR3 was subjected to a first round of RT-PCR using the HTBI primer set and the Qiagen OneStep RT-PCR kit. Libraries were constructed in a second round of multiplex PCR, after which size selection and purification were performed. Sequencing of the libraries was done on an Illumina HiSeq2000 using paired-end 100 bp reads. As for how the authors treated the data: Raw data were processed with SOAPnuke, discarding reads with adapters, uncalled bases, mean Phred below 15, or no exact constant-primer or identifier match. High-quality paired reads were merged with COPE v1.2.5, and unique nucleotide sequences were defined as clonotypes. MiTCR v1.1 was used to align clonotypes to the IMGT TRBV, TRBD and TRBJ reference segments. Analysis was restricted to V-J combinations with a frequency above 0.0001, which covered just over 98% of repertoires. The TCS score was defined as F50 (clonal expansion) divided by E x V (chaos), with BLOSUM62-based TCRdist calculated between CDR3 peptides within each V-J. Welch's t-statistics and random forest reduced fewer than 600 V-J features to 13, which were used in a naive Bayes classifier (R e1071). TCRdb applied fastp at Q25 and MiXCR to the public reads, then kept only in-frame beta chains. Every distinct CDR3 protein forms one entry, paired with its most common genes and DNA. These V and J calls derive from TCRdb rather than the authors' analysis. A total of about 270,000 distinct CDR3 sequences appear in this sample, about 25% of them only once. The ten largest account for about 30% of the sample.

The rearranged chain carries TRBV6-5 and TRBJ1-1; there is no confident call for the D gene. This sequence was found in a middle-aged man with Graves' hyperthyroidism that later progressed to Graves' ophthalmopathy. The sample was blood. The CDR3 region reads CASSYSHTEAFF. The nucleotide sequence is TGTGCCAGCAGTTACAGTCACACTGAAGCTTTCTTT.